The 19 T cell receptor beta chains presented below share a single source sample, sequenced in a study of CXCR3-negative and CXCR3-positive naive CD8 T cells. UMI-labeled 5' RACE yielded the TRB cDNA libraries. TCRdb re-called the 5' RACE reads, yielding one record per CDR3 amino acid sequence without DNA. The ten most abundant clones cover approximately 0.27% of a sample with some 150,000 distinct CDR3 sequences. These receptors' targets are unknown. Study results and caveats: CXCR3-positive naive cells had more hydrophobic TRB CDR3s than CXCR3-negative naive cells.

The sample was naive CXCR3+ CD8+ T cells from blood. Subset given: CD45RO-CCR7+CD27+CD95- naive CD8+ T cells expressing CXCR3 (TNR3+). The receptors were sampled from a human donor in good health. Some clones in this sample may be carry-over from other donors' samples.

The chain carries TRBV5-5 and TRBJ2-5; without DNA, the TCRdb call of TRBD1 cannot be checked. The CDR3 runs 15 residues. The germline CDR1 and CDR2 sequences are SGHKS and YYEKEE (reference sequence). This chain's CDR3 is CASSHYHRGEETQYF.

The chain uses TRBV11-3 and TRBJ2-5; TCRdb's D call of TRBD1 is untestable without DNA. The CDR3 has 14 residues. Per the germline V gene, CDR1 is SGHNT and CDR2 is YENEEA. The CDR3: CASSFPGIQETQYF.

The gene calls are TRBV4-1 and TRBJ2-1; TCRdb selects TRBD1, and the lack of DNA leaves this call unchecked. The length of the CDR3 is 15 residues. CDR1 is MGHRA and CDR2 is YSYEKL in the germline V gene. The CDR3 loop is CASSWDRSSYNEQFF.

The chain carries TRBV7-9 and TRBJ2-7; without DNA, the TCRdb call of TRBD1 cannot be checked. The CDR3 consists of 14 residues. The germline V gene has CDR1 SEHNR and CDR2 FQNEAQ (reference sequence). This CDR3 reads CASSLVDRAYEQYF.

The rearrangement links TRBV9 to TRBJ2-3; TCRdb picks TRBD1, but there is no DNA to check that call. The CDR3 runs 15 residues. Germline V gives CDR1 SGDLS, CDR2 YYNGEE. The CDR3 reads CASSVSTGATDTQYF.

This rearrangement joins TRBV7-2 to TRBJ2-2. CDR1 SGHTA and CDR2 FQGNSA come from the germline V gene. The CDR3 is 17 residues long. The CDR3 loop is CASSLVRYTSNTGELFF. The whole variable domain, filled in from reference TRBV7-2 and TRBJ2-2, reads GAGVSQSPSNKVTEKGKDVELRCDPISGHTALYWYRQSLGQGLEFLIYFQGNSAPDKSGLPSDRFSAERTGGSVSTLTIQRTQQEDSAVYLCASSLVRYTSNTGELFFGEGSRLTVL.

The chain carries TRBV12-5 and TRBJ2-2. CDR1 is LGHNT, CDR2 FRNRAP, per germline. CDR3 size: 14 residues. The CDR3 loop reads CASAPKGNTGELFF.

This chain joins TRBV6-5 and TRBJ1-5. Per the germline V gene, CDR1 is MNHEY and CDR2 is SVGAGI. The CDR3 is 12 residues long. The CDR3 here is CASSMANQPQHF.

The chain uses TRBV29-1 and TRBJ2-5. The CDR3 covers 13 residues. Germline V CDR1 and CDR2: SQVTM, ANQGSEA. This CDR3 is CSAKSFYQETQYF.

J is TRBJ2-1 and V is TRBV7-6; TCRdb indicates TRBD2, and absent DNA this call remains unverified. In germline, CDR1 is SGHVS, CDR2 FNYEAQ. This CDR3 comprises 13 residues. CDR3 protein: CASSQGLVNEQFF.

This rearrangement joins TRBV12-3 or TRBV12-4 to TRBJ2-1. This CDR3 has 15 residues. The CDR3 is CASSFAASSYNEQFF.

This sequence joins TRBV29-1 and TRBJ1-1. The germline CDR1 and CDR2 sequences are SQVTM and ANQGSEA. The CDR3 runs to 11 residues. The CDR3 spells CSVHRGLEAFF.

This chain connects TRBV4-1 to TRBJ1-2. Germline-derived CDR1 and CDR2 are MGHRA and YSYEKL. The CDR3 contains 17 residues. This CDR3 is CASSQGPPGGEGFGYTF.

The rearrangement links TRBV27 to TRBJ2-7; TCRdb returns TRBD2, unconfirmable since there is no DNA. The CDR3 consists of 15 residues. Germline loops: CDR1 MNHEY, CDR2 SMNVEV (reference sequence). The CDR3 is CASSLSRALRVEQYF.

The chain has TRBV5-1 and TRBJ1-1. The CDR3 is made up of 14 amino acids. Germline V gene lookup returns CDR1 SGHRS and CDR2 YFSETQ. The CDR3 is CASSFENLNTEAFF.

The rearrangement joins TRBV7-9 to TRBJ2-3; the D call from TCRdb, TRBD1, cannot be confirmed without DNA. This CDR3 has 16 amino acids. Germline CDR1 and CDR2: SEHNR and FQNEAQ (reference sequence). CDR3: CASSHLRQGVADTQYF.

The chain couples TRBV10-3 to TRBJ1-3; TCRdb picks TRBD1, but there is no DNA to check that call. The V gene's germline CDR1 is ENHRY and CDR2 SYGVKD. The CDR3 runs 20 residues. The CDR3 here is CAISEGQGALISLSGNTIYF.

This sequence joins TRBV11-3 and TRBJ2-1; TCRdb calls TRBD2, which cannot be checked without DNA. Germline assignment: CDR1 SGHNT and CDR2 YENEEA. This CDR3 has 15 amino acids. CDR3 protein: CASSPTSGSTNEQFF.

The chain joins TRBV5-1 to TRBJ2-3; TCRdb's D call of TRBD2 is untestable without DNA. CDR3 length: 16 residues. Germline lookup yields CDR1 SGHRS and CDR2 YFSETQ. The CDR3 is CASSLGDSTLTDTQYF. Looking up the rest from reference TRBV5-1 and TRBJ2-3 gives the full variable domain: KAGVTQTPRYLIKTRGQQVTLSCSPISGHRSVSWYQQTPGQGLQFLFEYFSETQRNKGNFPGRFSGRQFSNSRSEMNVSTLELGDSALYLCASSLGDSTLTDTQYFGPGTRLTVL.